Sequencing of this T cell receptor (beta chain) was carried out in a study of cytomegalovirus exposure and HLA in healthy donors. The wider study: The same platform was used for the 110 or so validation repertoires as for the roughly 730 first-cohort repertoires, as reported in a later analysis. Study observations and caveats: 150 or so TCR beta chains were listed as cytomegalovirus-associated. CMV antigen specificity of three CMV-associated chains was confirmed in vitro.

The study drew the donors from its approximately 110-subject validation cohort, separate from the 666-subject first cohort. CDR3 length: 15 amino acids. V was clipped by 0 bases and J by 9 bases, with 15 bases between them. Germline V gene data show CDR1 as LGHNT and CDR2 as FRNRAP. The table came from immunoSEQ multiplex PCR; TCRdb's copy has only in-frame clones and leaves some out. The table includes more than 120,000 clones, more than 85% detected once. This clone appeared a few times. What it recognizes is unknown. The V gene is TRBV12-5, the J gene TRBJ1-5, with D uncertain. The TCR comes from a man younger than 35 in good health and CMV-seropositive. Sequenced material: PBMCs. The CDR3: CASGLVGIGAGPQHF. The DNA of the CDR3 is TGTGCTAGTGGTTTGGTAGGTATAGGAGCCGGGCCCCAGCATTTT.